The clone carrying this T cell receptor beta chain came up many times. The antigen is undetermined. This record comes from a study of T cells in Graves' hyperthyroidism and ophthalmopathy. Study-wide results and caveats: Ophthalmopathy could be told apart from stable hyperthyroidism with a 13 V-J model. Most expanded thyroid clonotypes above 0.001 recurred in blood.

Exclusions: uncontrolled infection, other autoimmune disease, pregnancy, lactation. PBMCs stemmed from 10 ml fresh peripheral blood. Trimming pared 5 bases from V and 7 bases from J, leaving 9 bases between. Germline V CDR1 and CDR2: MNHEY, SMNVEV (reference sequence). The CDR3 length is 12 residues. Amplified TCR beta CDR3 regions came from RNA transcripts. With the HTBI primer set, the TCR CDR3 went through a first round of RT-PCR. MiXCR was run by TCRdb on the multiplex PCR reads, yielding one entry per CDR3 protein. This table holds fewer than 550,000 distinct CDR3 sequences, around a quarter found once.

Sequencing was performed on blood. The receptor's source is a woman in her 30s with Graves' ophthalmopathy. This sequence joins TRBV27 and TRBJ1-5, with no clear D. The CDR3 nucleotides read TGTGCCAGCAGTCACGACCGACAGCCCCAGCATTTT. Amino acid sequence: CASSHDRQPQHF.